These 29 T cell receptor beta chains originate from one sample sequenced in a study of regulatory T cells in long-lasting Graves disease. Time point described: newly diagnosed GD, antithyroid drugs for less than 3 months. PBMC RNA was the source of the TCR library. Investigators prepared the TCR beta libraries by applying iRepertoire HTBI primers and Arm-PCR of CDR3 regions. Each CDR3 protein is one row after TCRdb ran MiXCR on the multiplex PCR reads. Among about 500,000 distinct CDR3 sequences listed, 15% to 20% were seen once. These data also formed part of another study, on T cells in Graves' hyperthyroidism and ophthalmopathy.

The sample was peripheral blood mononuclear cells (PBMCs), taken at new diagnosis, from a patient treated with antithyroid drugs. The receptors come from a man aged 35 to 55 with Graves disease.

This clonotype was seen repeatedly, ten times or more. The rearrangement joins TRBV2 to TRBJ2-3; possibly TRBD1 or TRBD2 for D (6 bases each). The V end lost 6 bases, the J end lost 2 bases, and 24 bases lay between the germline ends. Germline lookup yields CDR1 SNHLY and CDR2 FYNNEI. The CDR3 sequence is 18 residues long. CDR3 coding DNA: TGTGCCAGCAGGGGGGCCTTTGTAGGGACTGGATACACAGATACGCAGTATTTT. Its translation is CASRGAFVGTGYTDTQYF.

This chain links TRBV3-1 with TRBJ2-7, with D tentatively TRBD1 (5 bases). There are 11 residues in the CDR3. V was cut by 11 bases and J by 3 bases, with 11 bases left in between. Germline lookup yields CDR1 LGHDT and CDR2 YNNKEL (reference sequence). The DNA of the CDR3 is TGTGCCGTGGGGCAGGGCTACGAGCAGTACTTC. It specifies CAVGQGYEQYF.

The sample holds many counts of this clonotype. This chain joins TRBV7-8 and TRBJ2-3; D remains unclear. The ends were cut back, 3 bases at V and 2 bases at J, with 6 bases in the middle. Germline CDR1 is SGHVS and CDR2 is FQNEAQ. The CDR3 contains 13 residues. The CDR3 protein is CASSFGYTDTQYF. For the CDR3, the DNA is TGTGCCAGCAGCTTCGGGTACACAGATACGCAGTATTTT.

This clonotype was counted at least ten times. This chain links TRBV20-1 with TRBJ1-1; D is unclear. The CDR3 runs 11 residues. V dropped 2 bases and J dropped 8 bases, with 9 bases sitting between them. Germline CDR1 and CDR2: DFQATT and SNEGSKA (reference sequence). The CDR3 DNA reads TGCAGTGCTAGACAGATACCCGAAGCTTTCTTT. Translating gives CSARQIPEAFF.

This clonotype was recorded many times. This rearrangement joins TRBV20-1 to TRBJ2-3, with TRBD2 matching over 12 bases. The CDR3 extends over 15 amino acids. With 5 bases clipped from V and 4 bases from J, the junction kept 7 bases outside the gene matches. CDR1 is DFQATT and CDR2 is SNEGSKA in the germline V gene (reference sequence). The CDR3 loop reads CSAPRTSGTADTQYF. DNA of the CDR3: TGCAGTGCTCCAAGGACTAGCGGGACCGCAGATACGCAGTATTTT.

This clonotype was observed a few times. The chain has TRBV7-9 and TRBJ1-1; unclear D gene. Germline CDR1 SEHNR, CDR2 FQNEAQ (reference sequence). This CDR3 region has 15 residues. Trimming left V 0 bases short and J 0 bases short, with 8 bases between. Here the CDR3 reads CASSLARAMNTEAFF. The CDR3 DNA reads TGTGCCAGCAGCTTAGCGCGGGCGATGAACACTGAAGCTTTCTTT. The variable domain in full, completed from reference TRBV7-9 and TRBJ1-1, reads DTGVSQNPRHKITKRGQNVTFRCDPISEHNRLYWYRQTLGQGPEFLTYFQNEAQLEKSRLLSDRFSAERPKGSFSTLEIQRTEQGDSAMYLCASSLARAMNTEAFFGQGTRLTVV.

This rearrangement joins TRBV4-1 to TRBJ1-1; D is unresolved. V was cut by 0 bases and J by 2 bases, with 7 bases left in between. The germline CDR1 and CDR2 sequences are MGHRA and YSYEKL. This CDR3 is 14 amino acids long. CDR3 coding DNA: TGCGCCAGCAGCCAAGATAGAAGTAACACTGAAGCTTTCTTT. Its protein product is CASSQDRSNTEAFF.

This clonotype was recorded at least ten times. The chain joins TRBV28 to TRBJ2-1; TRBD2 matches at 8 bases. In germline, CDR1 is MDHEN, CDR2 SYDVKM. After removal of 4 bases from V and 1 base from J, the junction contained 12 bases not matched to a gene. The CDR3 runs 18 residues. The CDR3 coding sequence is TGTGCCAGCAGTTCTCTAGCGGGCCACACGGGGTCCTACAATGAGCAGTTCTTC. This codes for CASSSLAGHTGSYNEQFF.

In this sample, this clonotype turned up a few times. The genes are TRBV15 and TRBJ2-1; D not certain. The V end lost 5 bases, the J end lost 5 bases, and 10 bases lay between the germline ends. The germline CDR1 and CDR2 sequences are LNHNV and YYDKDF (reference sequence). The CDR3 sequence is 13 residues long. This CDR3 is CATSVGWNNEQFF. The DNA of the CDR3 is TGTGCCACCAGCGTGGGATGGAACAATGAGCAGTTCTTC.

This sequence joins TRBV9 and TRBJ2-3; 7 nucleotides align to TRBD2. In germline, CDR1 is SGDLS, CDR2 YYNGEE. J lost 3 bases, V lost 0 bases, and 4 bases had no gene match. The CDR3 consists of 15 residues. The CDR3 loop reads CASSVGYGRTDTQYF. The CDR3 nucleotides are TGTGCCAGCAGCGTAGGGTACGGGAGGACAGATACGCAGTATTTT.

This clonotype was seen a handful of times. The V call is TRBV28, the J call TRBJ1-5; 7 bases are a match to TRBD1. This CDR3 is built from 14 residues. The V gene end was trimmed by 8 bases and the J gene end by 7 bases; junction bases not matched to a gene: 11. CDR1 and CDR2 from the germline V gene are MDHEN and SYDVKM. The CDR3 coding sequence is TGTGCCAGCCTGGGACAGTTGGGTTGGCAGCCCCAGCATTTT. This codes for CASLGQLGWQPQHF. The entire variable domain, with the rest obtained from reference TRBV28 and TRBJ1-5, is as follows: DVKVTQSSRYLVKRTGEKVFLECVQDMDHENMFWYRQDPGLGLRLIYFSYDVKMKEKGDIPEGYSVSREKKERFSLILESASTNQTSMYLCASLGQLGWQPQHFGDGTRLSIL.

This clonotype was counted many times. V gene TRBV28 combines with J gene TRBJ1-2; tentatively, D is TRBD1 (5 bases). This CDR3 spans 14 amino acids. Germline lookup yields CDR1 MDHEN and CDR2 SYDVKM. Trimming pared 6 bases from V and 4 bases from J, leaving 15 bases between. CDR3 amino acids: CASRTGTPVYGYTF. The CDR3 bases are TGTGCCAGCAGGACCGGGACGCCAGTCTATGGCTACACCTTC.

This clonotype was counted between two and nine times. Just one base apart from a much larger clone, this may be a read error. The V and J genes are TRBV11-3 and TRBJ2-3, with 11 nucleotides matching TRBD2. The germline V gene encodes CDR1 SGHNT and CDR2 YENEEA. CDR3 length: 18 residues. This chain's CDR3 is CASSLGRTSGFSTDAQYF. The CDR3 coding sequence is TGTGCCAGCAGCTTGGGACGGACTAGCGGGTTCAGCACAGATGCGCAGTATTTT.

In this sample, this clonotype turned up many times. The rearrangement joins TRBV27 to TRBJ1-2, with D maybe TRBD1 (5 bases). The CDR3 has 13 amino acids. V dropped 6 bases and J dropped 3 bases, with 11 bases sitting between them. Germline assignment: CDR1 MNHEY and CDR2 SMNVEV (reference sequence). Here the CDR3 DNA reads TGTGCCAGCAGCTGGACACCGTACTATGGCTACACCTTC. It translates to CASSWTPYYGYTF.

This clonotype has at least ten counts. The V call is TRBV3-1, the J call TRBJ2-1; no definite D call. This CDR3 is 15 amino acids long. Germline V CDR1 and CDR2: LGHDT, YNNKEL (reference sequence). The germline V and J ends were trimmed by 1 base and 0 bases, with 7 bases remaining between them. The CDR3 region has the DNA TGTGCCAGCAGCCAAGCTCCGGTCTCCTACAATGAGCAGTTCTTC. Its translation is CASSQAPVSYNEQFF.

This clonotype has just a few counts. The V gene is TRBV7-2, the J gene TRBJ1-2, with 11 bases fitting TRBD1. This CDR3 has 13 amino acids. Trimming cost V 4 bases and J 7 bases; bases outside gene matches: 2. Per the germline V gene, CDR1 is SGHTA and CDR2 is FQGNSA. The CDR3 DNA sequence: TGTGCCAGCAGCTGGGACAGGGGGGCTGGCTACACCTTC. It is translated as CASSWDRGAGYTF. Together with reference TRBV7-2 and TRBJ1-2, the CDR3 gives the full variable domain: GAGVSQSPSNKVTEKGKDVELRCDPISGHTALYWYRQSLGQGLEFLIYFQGNSAPDKSGLPSDRFSAERTGGSVSTLTIQRTQQEDSAVYLCASSWDRGAGYTFGSGTRLTVV.

This clonotype was seen ten or more times. V usage is TRBV20-1 and J usage is TRBJ2-5, with D perhaps matching TRBD1 (5 bases). Germline V lookup: CDR1 DFQATT, CDR2 SNEGSKA (reference sequence). The CDR3 length is 14 residues. V lost 5 bases to trimming and J lost 1 base, with 14 bases between them. Written as DNA, the CDR3 is TGCAGTGCTCCAGTCATAGGGGTCCAAGAGACCCAGTACTTC. Encoded protein: CSAPVIGVQETQYF.

This clonotype turned up a few times. With a much larger clone just one base away, this may be a read error. This chain joins TRBV28 and TRBJ2-5; D ambiguous. Germline V gene lookup returns CDR1 MDHEN and CDR2 SYDVKM. This CDR3 is 13 amino acids long. The CDR3 loop reads CASSLARFETQCF. CDR3 DNA: TGTGCCAGCAGTTTAGCCCGTTTTGAGACCCAGTGCTTC.

This clonotype was detected many times. The junction and the germline gene differ at one end; a read error may be behind it. J is TRBJ2-7 and V is TRBV5-1; 9 bases are shared with TRBD1. Per germline, CDR1 SGHRS and CDR2 YFSETQ. The CDR3 has 14 residues. As DNA, the CDR3 is TGCGCTAGCAGCTCGCGGACAGGGGCGTACGAGCAGTACTTC. This translates into CASSSRTGAYEQYF.

This clonotype came up many times. J is TRBJ1-1 and V is TRBV5-1; D remains unclear. Trimming removed 7 bases from V and 0 bases from J, with 10 bases in between. This CDR3 spans 13 amino acids. From germline, CDR1 is SGHRS and CDR2 YFSETQ. Here the CDR3 reads CASAENMNTEAFF. The CDR3 DNA reads as TGCGCCAGCGCAGAGAACATGAACACTGAAGCTTTCTTT.

The sample holds many counts of this clonotype. This CDR3 is CASSLGGTDTGELFF. CDR3 DNA: TGCGCCAGCAGCTTGGGCGGGACGGACACCGGGGAGCTGTTTTTT. This sequence joins TRBV5-1 and TRBJ2-2, with a tentative D call TRBD2 (6 bases). This CDR3 region has 15 residues. Germline assignment: CDR1 SGHRS and CDR2 YFSETQ. Trimming removed 0 bases at V and 3 bases at J, with 9 bases between.

Many counts were recorded for this clonotype. The V and J genes are TRBV12-3 or TRBV12-4 and TRBJ1-1; no reliable D call. V was cut by 0 bases and J by 4 bases, with 6 bases left in between. The CDR3 runs 13 residues. The CDR3, as DNA: TGTGCCAGCAGTTTAGCGGCGTCCACTGAAGCTTTCTTT. This translates into CASSLAASTEAFF.

For this clonotype: The DNA is left out, because the CDR3 cannot be placed on it with certainty; the CDR3 is given as TCRdb lists it. The V call is TRBV12-3 or TRBV12-4, the J call TRBJ2-1; TRBD1 is the table's D call, not checked against the DNA. The CDR3 sequence runs 14 residues, both termini included. CDR3 loop: CASSPTGGISVQFF.

This clonotype was found many times. The genes are TRBV18 and TRBJ2-3; D possibly corresponds to TRBD2 (5 bases). In germline, CDR1 is KGHSH, CDR2 LQKENI. Trimming stripped 5 bases from V and 2 bases from J, with 8 bases between. The CDR3 consists of 13 residues. Here the CDR3 reads CASSGGPTDTQYF. CDR3 nucleotides: TGTGCCAGCTCAGGAGGTCCCACAGATACGCAGTATTTT.

The sample holds a few counts of this clonotype. The rearrangement uses TRBV29-1 and TRBJ2-1, with TRBD2 matching over 14 bases. Germline trimming cut 5 bases from V and 9 bases from J; bases unmatched to any gene: 6. The CDR3 has 14 amino acids. In germline, CDR1 is SQVTM, CDR2 ANQGSEA. The CDR3 spells CSVRGLAGGAEQFF. CDR3 sequence (DNA): TGCAGCGTTCGAGGACTAGCGGGAGGAGCTGAGCAGTTCTTC.

This sequence joins TRBV24-1 and TRBJ2-1, with TRBD2 identical over 9 bases. Germline CDR1 KGHDR, CDR2 SFDVKD. This CDR3 has 16 amino acids. V was clipped by 4 bases and J by 1 base; unmatched bases: 4. DNA for the CDR3: TGTGCCACCAGTGAGGGACTAGCTGGATCCTACAATGAGCAGTTCTTC. The encoded protein is CATSEGLAGSYNEQFF.

Details on this clonotype: A single base separates this from a much larger clone, so it may be a read error. This chain connects TRBV11-2 to TRBJ2-1; 9 bases fit TRBD2. TRBJ2-5 matches the DNA end more closely, so the J call is doubtful. Germline loops: CDR1 SGHAT, CDR2 FQNNGV. This CDR3 contains 16 residues. The CDR3, as DNA: TGTGCCGGCAGCTTGGAATATAGCGGGAGTCGTGAGACCCAGTACTTC. Its translation is CAGSLEYSGSRETQYF.

This clonotype was counted ten times or more. The chain joins TRBV20-1 to TRBJ1-1, with no clear D. The CDR3 runs to 16 residues. V was cut by 3 bases and J by 4 bases, with 21 bases left in between. Per germline, CDR1 DFQATT and CDR2 SNEGSKA (reference sequence). DNA for the CDR3: TGCAGTGCTAGCCGGGGTATAAACGTCCAAGGCACTGAAGCTTTCTTT. Translated: CSASRGINVQGTEAFF.

This clonotype was seen at least ten times. The rearrangement uses TRBV2 and TRBJ2-5, with TRBD2 matching 12 bases. This CDR3 has 13 residues. J was trimmed by 4 bases and V by 6 bases; bases with no gene match: 0. Germline CDR1 reads SNHLY; CDR2 reads FYNNEI. This CDR3 is CASRGLAGETQYF. For the CDR3, the DNA is TGTGCCAGCAGGGGACTAGCGGGAGAGACCCAGTACTTC.